The present TCR beta chain was sequenced within a study of blood T cell repertoires in COVID-19. Assay: immunoSEQ multiplex PCR; the TCRdb copy retains only in-frame clones and omits some. The sample has 50,000 or so clones; under 95% are singletons. The CDR3 loop spans 14 amino acids. Germline V CDR1 and CDR2: SGDLS, YYNGEE. V was cut by 4 bases and J by 2 bases, with 11 bases left in between. This clone showed up just once. This clonotype originated in a human donor in a cohort sampled during active COVID-19. V gene TRBV9 combines with J gene TRBJ2-3; maybe TRBD2 (5 bases). Sequencing was done on a sample of peripheral blood. The chain's CDR3 is CASSFGLDTDTQYF. The CDR3 DNA follows: TGTGCCAGCAGCTTCGGACTGGACACAGATACGCAGTATTTT.